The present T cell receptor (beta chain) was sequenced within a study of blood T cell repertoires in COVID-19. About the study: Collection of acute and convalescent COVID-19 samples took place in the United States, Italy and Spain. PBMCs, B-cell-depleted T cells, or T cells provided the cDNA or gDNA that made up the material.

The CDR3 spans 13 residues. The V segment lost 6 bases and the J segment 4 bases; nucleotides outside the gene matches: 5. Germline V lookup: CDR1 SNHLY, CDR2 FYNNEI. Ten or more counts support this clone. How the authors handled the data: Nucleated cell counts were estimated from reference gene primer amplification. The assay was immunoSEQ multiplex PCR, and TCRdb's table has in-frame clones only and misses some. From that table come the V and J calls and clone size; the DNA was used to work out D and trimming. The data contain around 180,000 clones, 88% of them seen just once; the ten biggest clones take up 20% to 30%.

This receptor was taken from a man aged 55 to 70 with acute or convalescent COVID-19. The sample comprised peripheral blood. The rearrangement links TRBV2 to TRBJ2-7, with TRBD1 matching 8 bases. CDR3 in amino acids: CASRETGVYEQYV. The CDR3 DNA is TGTGCCAGCAGGGAGACAGGGGTATACGAGCAGTACGTC.